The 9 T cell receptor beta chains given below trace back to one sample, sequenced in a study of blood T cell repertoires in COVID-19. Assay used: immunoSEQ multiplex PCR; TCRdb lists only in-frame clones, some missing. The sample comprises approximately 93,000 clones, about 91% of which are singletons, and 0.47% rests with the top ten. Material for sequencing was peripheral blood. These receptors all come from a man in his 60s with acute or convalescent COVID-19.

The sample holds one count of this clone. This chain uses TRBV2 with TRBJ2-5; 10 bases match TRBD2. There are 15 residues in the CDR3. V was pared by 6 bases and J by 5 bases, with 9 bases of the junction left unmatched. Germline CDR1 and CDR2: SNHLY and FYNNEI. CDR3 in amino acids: CASRSAGGPWETQYF. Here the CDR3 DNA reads TGTGCCAGCAGATCAGCGGGGGGGCCGTGGGAGACCCAGTACTTC.

CDR3 DNA: TGCGCCAGCAGCTTGGACCGGTCGCGGGGGTCCTACAATGAGCAGTTCTTC. It translates to CASSLDRSRGSYNEQFF. The chain joins TRBV5-1 to TRBJ2-1; TRBD2 aligns across 7 bases. V shed 0 bases and J 1 base; nucleotides not matched to a gene: 7. The CDR3 has 17 residues. Germline-derived CDR1 and CDR2 are SGHRS and YFSETQ.

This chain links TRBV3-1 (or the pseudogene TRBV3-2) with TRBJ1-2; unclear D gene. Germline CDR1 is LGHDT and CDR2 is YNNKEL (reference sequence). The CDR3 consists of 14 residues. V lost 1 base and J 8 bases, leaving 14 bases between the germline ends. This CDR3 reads CASSQVGRGGGYTF. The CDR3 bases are TGTGCCAGCAGCCAAGTAGGGCGGGGAGGAGGCTACACCTTC.

CDR3 loop: CASSLSQGGLTGETQYF. DNA of the CDR3: TGTGCCAGCAGCTTGTCCCAGGGGGGCCTTACGGGGGAGACCCAGTACTTC. The genes are TRBV5-5 and TRBJ2-5, with D possibly being TRBD1 (7 bases). Germline V lookup: CDR1 SGHKS, CDR2 YYEKEE (reference sequence). V gave up 1 base and J gave up 5 bases, with 21 bases separating them. The CDR3 covers 17 residues.

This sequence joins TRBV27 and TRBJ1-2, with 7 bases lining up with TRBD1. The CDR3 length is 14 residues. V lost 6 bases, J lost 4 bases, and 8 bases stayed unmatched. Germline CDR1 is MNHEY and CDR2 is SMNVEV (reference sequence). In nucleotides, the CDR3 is TGTGCCAGCAGCCCGGACAGGACGACCTATGGCTACACCTTC. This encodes CASSPDRTTYGYTF.

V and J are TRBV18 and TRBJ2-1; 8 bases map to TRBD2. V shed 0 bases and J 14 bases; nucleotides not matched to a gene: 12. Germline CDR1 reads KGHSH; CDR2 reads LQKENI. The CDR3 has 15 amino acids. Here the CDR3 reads CASSPPASAGVPEFF. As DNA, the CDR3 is TGTGCCAGCTCACCACCGGCCTCAGCGGGGGTCCCTGAGTTCTTC.

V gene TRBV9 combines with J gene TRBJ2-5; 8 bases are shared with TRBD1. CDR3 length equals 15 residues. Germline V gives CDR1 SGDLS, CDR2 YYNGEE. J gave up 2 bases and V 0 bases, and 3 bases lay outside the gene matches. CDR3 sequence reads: CASSVDRDRQETQYF. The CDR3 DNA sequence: TGTGCCAGCAGCGTAGACCGGGACAGGCAAGAGACCCAGTACTTC.

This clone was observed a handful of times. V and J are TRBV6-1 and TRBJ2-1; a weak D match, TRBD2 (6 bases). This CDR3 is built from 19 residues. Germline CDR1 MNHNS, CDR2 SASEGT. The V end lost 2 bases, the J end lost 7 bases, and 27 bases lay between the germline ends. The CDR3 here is CASSENGLASVSIWNEQFF. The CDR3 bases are TGTGCCAGCAGTGAAAATGGGCTAGCGTCAGTTTCCATATGGAATGAGCAGTTCTTC.

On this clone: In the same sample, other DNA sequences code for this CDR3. DNA for the CDR3: TGTGCCAGTAGCTCGACAGGGGGCAGGAACAATGAGCAGTTCTTC. Protein: CASSSTGGRNNEQFF. V gene TRBV19 combines with J gene TRBJ2-1, with TRBD1 matching over 10 bases. The length of the CDR3 is 15 residues. The V segment lost 6 bases and the J segment 5 bases; nucleotides outside the gene matches: 7. Germline V lookup: CDR1 LNHDA, CDR2 SQIVND (reference sequence).